The rows below give T cell receptor beta chains drawn from one sample of a study of T cell responses to AZD1222 COVID-19 vaccine. Assay used: immunoSEQ multiplex PCR; TCRdb lists only in-frame clones, some missing. The table shows 250,000 to 300,000 clones, with almost 95% occurring only once. The sequences come from peripheral blood, collected 28 days after the second AZD1222 dose. These receptor sequences come from an adult who received the AZD1222 COVID-19 vaccine. The CDR3 runs from the conserved cysteine through the conserved F or W. A D gene is named only where the DNA matches it firmly. Size is omitted from some rows. Given values are once, few, many or a class for expanded clones.

D gene	V gene	J gene	CDR3 length	clone size	CDR3 DNA	CDR3 protein
NA	TRBV19	TRBJ2-7	14	NA	TGTGCCAGTAGTCCCCGGGACCTTTTCTACGAGCAGTACTTC	CASSPRDLFYEQYF
NA	TRBV5-6	TRBJ1-2	15	once	TGTGCCAGCAGCTTGGCCGGGTTCCCAGGCTATGGCTACACCTTC	CASSLAGFPGYGYTF
NA	TRBV27	TRBJ1-6	12	NA	TGTGCCAGCAGTGATACAAATTCACCCCTCCACTTT	CASSDTNSPLHF
TRBD1	TRBV5-1	TRBJ1-1	15	NA	TGCGCCAGCAGCTTGGACACCACCGGGACAGGCAAAGCTTTCTTT	CASSLDTTGTGKAFF
TRBD1	TRBV7-3	TRBJ2-2	15	NA	TGTGCCAGCAGCTTACGACAGGGGAACACCGGGGAGCTGTTTTTT	CASSLRQGNTGELFF
TRBD2	TRBV19	TRBJ2-5	16	NA	TGTGCCAGTAGTACGCTAGCGGGAGTCCTCCAAGAGACCCAGTACTTC	CASSTLAGVLQETQYF
TRBD1	TRBV6-5	TRBJ1-4	15	once	TGTGCCAGCAGTTACACGGGACAGGGGAATGAAAAACTGTTTTTT	CASSYTGQGNEKLFF
NA	TRBV20-1	TRBJ2-5	10	NA	TGCAGTGCTCAACGGGAGACCCAGTACTTC	CSAQRETQYF
TRBD2	TRBV28	TRBJ2-3	13	NA	TGTGCCAGCAGTTTGGGGGGGACAGATACGCAGTATTTT	CASSLGGTDTQYF
NA	TRBV28	TRBJ1-2	13	NA	TGTGCCAGCAGTAAGGCCAGTTCCTATGGCTACACCTTC	CASSKASSYGYTF
NA	TRBV2	TRBJ1-1	16	NA	TGTGCCAGCAGTGAAGCGGGAGGTGACTTGAACACTGAAGCTTTCTTT	CASSEAGGDLNTEAFF
NA	TRBV6-2/TRBV6-3	TRBJ2-1	10	NA	TGTGCCAGCAGTAACAATGAGCAGTTCTTC	CASSNNEQFF
TRBD1	TRBV9	TRBJ2-3	13	NA	TGTGCCAGCAGCCCCAGGACAGGGGATACGCAGTATTTT	CASSPRTGDTQYF
NA	TRBV3-1/TRBV3-2	TRBJ2-5	15	NA	TGTGCCAGCAGCCGGAATCGGGCCCGCCAGGAGACCCAGTACTTC	CASSRNRARQETQYF
NA	TRBV9	TRBJ1-5	14	NA	TGTGCCAGCAGCGTAGCGGGGGAGGGGCAGCCCCAGCATTTT	CASSVAGEGQPQHF
NA	TRBV18	TRBJ2-7	14	NA	TGTGCCAGCTCACCTCCAGGGATACCCTACGAGCAGTACTTC	CASSPPGIPYEQYF
TRBD1	TRBV2	TRBJ1-1	14	NA	TGTGCCAGCAGCGCAAGGGGGCCGAACACTGAAGCTTTCTTT	CASSARGPNTEAFF
NA	TRBV7-9	TRBJ1-1	14	NA	TGTGCCAGCAGCCCTGGACAGAAAAACACTGAAGCTTTCTTT	CASSPGQKNTEAFF
NA	TRBV19	TRBJ1-4	10	once	TGTGCCAGTACTCGCGAAAAACTGTTTTTT	CASTREKLFF
NA	TRBV28	TRBJ1-5	12	few	TGTGCCAGCAGCCGAACTTATCAGCCCCAGCATTTT	CASSRTYQPQHF
NA	TRBV12-3/TRBV12-4	TRBJ1-1	13	NA	TGTGCCAGCAGTTTAGACGGGGGCACTGAAGCTTTCTTT	CASSLDGGTEAFF
TRBD1	TRBV29-1	TRBJ2-3	12	NA	TGCAGCGCGGGACAGGGCGAGGATACGCAGTATTTT	CSAGQGEDTQYF
NA	TRBV30	TRBJ2-7	13	once	TGTGCCTGGAGTCTAGGGCCCTCCTACGAGCAGTACTTC	CAWSLGPSYEQYF
NA	TRBV19	TRBJ2-5	13	NA	TGTGCCAGTAGTACGACAGGTCAAGAGACCCAGTACTTC	CASSTTGQETQYF
NA	TRBV19	TRBJ2-2	13	NA	TGTGCCAGTAGTCCCCGGACCGACGGGGAGCTGTTTTTT	CASSPRTDGELFF
NA	TRBV1	TRBJ1-2	13	NA	TGCACCAGCAGCCATGGGGACAACTATGGCTACACCTTC	CTSSHGDNYGYTF
NA	TRBV27	TRBJ1-1	13	once	TGTGCCAGCAGTTTAACCCCGAACACTGAAGCTTTCTTT	CASSLTPNTEAFF
NA	TRBV5-1	TRBJ1-1	14	NA	TGCGCCAGCAGCCGCAGCGGGGAGGACACTGAAGCTTTCTTT	CASSRSGEDTEAFF
TRBD1	TRBV5-5	TRBJ2-7	14	NA	TGTGCCAGCAGCCAGACAGGGGCGACCTACGAGCAGTACTTC	CASSQTGATYEQYF
NA	TRBV3-1/TRBV3-2	TRBJ1-4	17	NA	TGTGCCAGCAGCACCATCCCCCTCGGGACGGGTAATGAAAAACTGTTTTTT	CASSTIPLGTGNEKLFF
TRBD1	TRBV6-2/TRBV6-3	TRBJ1-2	14	NA	TGTGCCAGCAGTATTGGGACAGGGCGATTCAGCTACACCTTC	CASSIGTGRFSYTF
NA	TRBV13	TRBJ2-1	16	NA	TGTGCCAGCAGCTTGGGGGCTAGCTCCCCCTACAATGAGCAGTTCTTC	CASSLGASSPYNEQFF
NA	TRBV19	TRBJ1-5	14	NA	TGTGCCAGTAGTCAAGCCCCTGGAAATCAGCCCCAGCATTTT	CASSQAPGNQPQHF
NA	TRBV4-1	TRBJ1-1	16	NA	TGCGCCAGCAGCCAAGATCGCGGGGCGGCAGTCACTGAAGCTTTCTTT	CASSQDRGAAVTEAFF
TRBD2	TRBV18	TRBJ2-7	14	NA	TGTGCCAGCTCACCCCGCGGGGGACCCTACGAGCAGTACTTC	CASSPRGGPYEQYF
NA	TRBV19	TRBJ2-4	13	NA	TGTGCCAGTAGTATCGGGACGAAGGACATTCAGTACTTC	CASSIGTKDIQYF
TRBD2	TRBV20-1	TRBJ2-5	15	NA	TGCAGTGCAAGTACTAGCGGGAGGGCCCAAGAGACCCAGTACTTC	CSASTSGRAQETQYF
NA	TRBV9	TRBJ2-7	13	once	TGTGCCAGCAGCCCCCGCCAGTACAACGAGCAGTACTTC	CASSPRQYNEQYF
NA	TRBV18	TRBJ1-4	16	NA	TGTGCCAGCTCACCCCCGATGGGGGTGGGAGATGAAAAACTGTTTTTT	CASSPPMGVGDEKLFF
TRBD1	TRBV6-5	TRBJ1-5	14	NA	TGTGCCAGCAGTTCTACAGGGGACTATCAGCCCCAGCATTTT	CASSSTGDYQPQHF
NA	TRBV28	TRBJ1-2	12	NA	TGTGCCAGCAGTTCGACGGACTATGGCTACACCTTC	CASSSTDYGYTF
TRBD1	TRBV5-1	TRBJ2-7	13	NA	TGCGCCAGCAGCTCCGACAGGGTATACGAGCAGTACTTC	CASSSDRVYEQYF
NA	TRBV7-9	TRBJ2-1	16	NA	TGTGCCAGCAGCCCTCAGAGACTAGTGGTTGTTGGTGAGCAGTTCTTC	CASSPQRLVVVGEQFF
TRBD1	TRBV2	TRBJ1-3	17	NA	TGTGCCAGCAGTTCGAGGACAGGGGCTTTCTCTGGAAACACCATATATTTT	CASSSRTGAFSGNTIYF